These 26 T cell receptor beta chains originate from one sample sequenced in a study of Tregs in tolerant kidney transplant recipients. Repertoires were generated with immunoSEQ multiplex PCR, while TCRdb's copy carries only in-frame clones and drops some. The sample carries more than 90,000 clones, around 94% recorded once. Sequencing was carried out using CD4+ T cells from blood. Every receptor here comes from a human donor in good health.

The chain has TRBV27 and TRBJ1-2; TRBD1 agrees at 8 bases. The germline CDR1 and CDR2 sequences are MNHEY and SMNVEV (reference sequence). The ends lost 5 bases at V and 5 bases at J; junction bases unmatched: 4. The CDR3 totals 13 residues. The CDR3 DNA reads as TGTGCCAGCAGTCCCCGGACAGGGTATGGCTACACCTTC. Translation: CASSPRTGYGYTF.

The chain employs TRBV7-3 and TRBJ2-3; 7 bases fit TRBD2. The CDR3 loop spans 18 amino acids. The germline gives CDR1 SGHTA, CDR2 FQGTGA. Trimming took 2 bases from V and 0 from J; bases not matched to a gene: 11. Here the CDR3 DNA reads TGTGCCAGCAGCTTAGCTGCGGGGACTATTACTAGCACAGATACGCAGTATTTT. Translation gives CASSLAAGTITSTDTQYF.

This clone was counted a single time. The gene calls are TRBV6-1 and TRBJ2-1; 7 bases match TRBD1. The CDR3 is 13 residues long. J gave up 3 bases and V 6 bases, and 2 bases lay outside the gene matches. Germline CDR1 and CDR2: MNHNS and SASEGT. Written as DNA, the CDR3 is TGTGCCAGCAGGGGGGACAGCTACAATGAGCAGTTCTTC. Protein product: CASRGDSYNEQFF.

V gene TRBV7-2 combines with J gene TRBJ1-3; weak D call: TRBD1 (5 bases). The ends were cut back, 3 bases at V and 3 bases at J, with 12 bases in the middle. The length of the CDR3 is 15 residues. Germline CDR1 reads SGHTA; CDR2 reads FQGNSA. The CDR3 is CASSLYRDVGNTIYF. The CDR3 DNA reads TGTGCCAGCAGCTTGTACCGGGACGTTGGAAACACCATATATTTT. Variable domain in full (rest from reference TRBV7-2 and TRBJ1-3): GAGVSQSPSNKVTEKGKDVELRCDPISGHTALYWYRQSLGQGLEFLIYFQGNSAPDKSGLPSDRFSAERTGGSVSTLTIQRTQQEDSAVYLCASSLYRDVGNTIYFGEGSWLTVV.

This clone was observed once. In DNA form, the CDR3 reads TGTGCCAGCAGTTACTCGGGACAGGAGACCTATGGCTACACCTTC. Amino acids: CASSYSGQETYGYTF. The chain combines TRBV6-5 with TRBJ1-2; 8 bases fit TRBD1. The V and J ends lost 0 bases and 4 bases, in that order; junction bases with no gene match: 4. There are 15 residues in the CDR3. Germline assignment: CDR1 MNHEY and CDR2 SVGAGI.

J is TRBJ2-2 and V is TRBV5-6; D is unclear. The CDR3 has 15 residues. Germline values: CDR1 SGHDT, CDR2 YYEEEE. Between the trimmed V and J ends, which lost 1 base and 3 bases, there was a span of 10 bases. In DNA form, the CDR3 reads TGTGCCAGCAGCTTGCGACGTTCTTACACCGGGGAGCTGTTTTTT. This codes for CASSLRRSYTGELFF.

This chain joins TRBV4-1 and TRBJ2-1, with D perhaps being TRBD1 or TRBD2 (6 bases each). V lost 4 bases, J lost 0 bases, and 13 bases lay in between. CDR3 size: 16 residues. Germline V gene lookup returns CDR1 MGHRA and CDR2 YSYEKL. In nucleotides, the CDR3 is TGCGCCAGCAGCCTCCGGGGGCAGGGCTCCTACAATGAGCAGTTCTTC. Its translation: CASSLRGQGSYNEQFF.

The chain combines TRBV2 with TRBJ2-7; D is perhaps TRBD1 or TRBD2 (5 bases each). The CDR3 runs 14 residues. V was cut by 7 bases and J by 2 bases, with 15 bases left in between. Germline V gene lookup returns CDR1 SNHLY and CDR2 FYNNEI. DNA for the CDR3: TGTGCCAGCAACCCCCGGGACGGCACCTACGAGCAGTACTTC. Its translation: CASNPRDGTYEQYF.

The gene calls are TRBV25-1 and TRBJ2-3; 7 bases align to TRBD1. This CDR3 spans 13 amino acids. Germline CDR1 and CDR2: MGHDK and SYGVNS. The V and J ends lost 8 bases and 8 bases, in that order; junction bases with no gene match: 10. The CDR3 nucleotides are TGTGCCAGCTCTGGACAGGTTCGGGGTACGCAGTATTTT. Its translation: CASSGQVRGTQYF.

V usage is TRBV2 and J usage is TRBJ2-2; 10 nucleotides align to TRBD2. The CDR3 spans 17 residues. The germline CDR1 and CDR2 sequences are SNHLY and FYNNEI. V shed 5 bases, J shed 3 bases, and the junction held 9 bases outside the gene matches. CDR3 bases: TGTGCCAGCAGTCGGACTAGCGGTTACGTGGACACCGGGGAGCTGTTTTTT. Translation: CASSRTSGYVDTGELFF.

The chain uses TRBV19 and TRBJ1-2; TRBD1 agrees at 7 bases. The length of the CDR3 is 13 residues. The junction had 8 bases not matched to a gene; V was cut back by 5 bases and J by 8 bases. Germline V gives CDR1 LNHDA, CDR2 SQIVND (reference sequence). This CDR3 reads CASSPTGVIGYTF. CDR3 bases: TGTGCCAGTAGTCCCACAGGGGTGATCGGCTACACCTTC. Together with reference TRBV19 and TRBJ1-2, the CDR3 gives the full variable domain: DGGITQSPKYLFRKEGQNVTLSCEQNLNHDAMYWYRQDPGQGLRLIYYSQIVNDFQKGDIAEGYSVSREKKESFPLTVTSAQKNPTAFYLCASSPTGVIGYTFGSGTRLTVV.

The CDR3 DNA sequence: TGTGCCAGCAGTGACTCTTGGACTTTGTTCACAGATACGCAGTATTTT. Translated: CASSDSWTLFTDTQYF. The chain has TRBV6-4 and TRBJ2-3; TRBD2 is a possible D gene (5 bases). The germline gives CDR1 MRHNA, CDR2 SNTAGT. This CDR3 region has 16 residues. V lost 0 bases, J lost 2 bases, and 12 bases lay in between.

The chain links TRBV30 to TRBJ2-7; 8 bases are shared with TRBD2. With 5 bases clipped from V and 4 bases from J, the junction kept 4 bases outside the gene matches. CDR1 is GTSNPN and CDR2 is SVGIG in the germline V gene (reference sequence). This CDR3 has 12 residues. CDR3 residues: CAWVGTRYEQYF. The CDR3 DNA reads as TGTGCCTGGGTGGGGACTAGATACGAGCAGTACTTC.

The CDR3 loop reads CASSLLTDTQYF. The CDR3 bases are TGCGCCAGCAGCTTATTGACCGATACGCAGTATTTT. The rearrangement joins TRBV5-1 to TRBJ2-3; no clear D gene. Between the trimmed V and J ends, which lost 2 bases and 6 bases, there was a span of 7 bases. Per germline, CDR1 SGHRS and CDR2 YFSETQ. The CDR3 totals 12 residues.

A few counts support this clone. This chain connects TRBV6-4 to TRBJ1-5; no firm D call. Germline V lookup: CDR1 MRHNA, CDR2 SNTAGT. The CDR3 consists of 11 residues. V was pared by 10 bases and J by 4 bases, with 8 bases between. In DNA form, the CDR3 reads TGTGCCACCCATGGGAATCAGCCCCAGCATTTT. Its protein is CATHGNQPQHF.

The V gene is TRBV19, the J gene TRBJ2-1; TRBD2 matches 8 bases. V shed 5 bases, J shed 3 bases, and the junction held 3 bases outside the gene matches. This CDR3 comprises 14 residues. The V gene's germline CDR1 is LNHDA and CDR2 SQIVND (reference sequence). The CDR3 DNA reads TGTGCCAGTAGTTTCGGGAGGGGCTACAATGAGCAGTTCTTC. Residues: CASSFGRGYNEQFF.

The chain recombines TRBV6-6 with TRBJ1-2; D might be TRBD1 (5 bases). CDR3 length equals 13 residues. Looked up from germline, CDR1 is MNHNY and CDR2 is SVGAGI (reference sequence). The V gene lost 5 bases and the J gene lost 5 bases, with 12 bases spanning the gap. The CDR3 region is CASSAREEYGYTF. The CDR3 DNA reads TGTGCCAGCAGTGCCAGGGAGGAATATGGCTACACCTTC.

The chain joins TRBV6-1 to TRBJ2-3; D ambiguous. Trimming shortened V by 6 bases and J by 4 bases, and 11 bases separated the two germline ends. The length of the CDR3 is 13 residues. The germline gives CDR1 MNHNS, CDR2 SASEGT. The CDR3 is CASRAAPPDTQYF. CDR3 sequence (DNA): TGTGCCAGCAGGGCAGCCCCCCCAGATACGCAGTATTTT.

This clone was picked up a small number of times. The V call is TRBV5-5, the J call TRBJ2-6; no clear D. Germline assignment: CDR1 SGHKS and CDR2 YYEKEE (reference sequence). CDR3 length: 15 residues. The ends were cut back, 0 bases at V and 3 bases at J, with 7 bases in the middle. CDR3 amino acids: CASSLEGYGANVLTF. CDR3 DNA sequence: TGTGCCAGCAGCTTGGAAGGGTATGGGGCCAACGTCCTGACTTTC.

This clone has just a few counts. V and J are TRBV11-3 and TRBJ2-7; TRBD1 might be the D (7 bases). Trimming took 1 base from V and 4 from J, leaving 17 bases between them. There are 16 residues in the CDR3. The germline CDR1 and CDR2 sequences are SGHNT and YENEEA. The CDR3 sequence is CASSLGGTASLYEQYF. CDR3 DNA: TGTGCCAGCAGCTTAGGCGGGACAGCCTCACTTTACGAGCAGTACTTC.

V gene TRBV18 combines with J gene TRBJ1-1; D may be TRBD1 (5 bases). The CDR3 consists of 13 residues. Germline CDR1 reads KGHSH; CDR2 reads LQKENI. V shed 6 bases and J shed 1 base, with 9 bases lying between them. The chain's CDR3 is CASSQGPNTEAFF. CDR3 nucleotide sequence: TGTGCCAGCTCCCAGGGACCGAACACTGAAGCTTTCTTT.

The chain couples TRBV25-1 to TRBJ2-3; D gene unclear. The CDR3 spans 15 residues. Germline values: CDR1 MGHDK, CDR2 SYGVNS. Trimming stripped 1 base from V and 1 base from J, with 9 bases between. CDR3 DNA sequence: TGTGCCAGCAGTGAATCTGGGGTCCGCACAGATACGCAGTATTTT. Its protein product is CASSESGVRTDTQYF.

The chain joins TRBV11-3 to TRBJ1-1; tentative D call: TRBD1 (5 bases). The CDR3 consists of 14 residues. CDR1 and CDR2 (germline): SGHNT, YENEEA. The ends were cut back, 2 bases at V and 1 base at J, with 8 bases in the middle. DNA for the CDR3: TGTGCCAGCAGCTTACGAGGGGCGAACACTGAAGCTTTCTTT. The encoded protein is CASSLRGANTEAFF.

In regard to this clone: The junction departs from the called germline gene at one end, perhaps through a read error. The chain combines TRBV15 with TRBJ1-2; the match to TRBD1 covers 10 bases. Looked up from germline, CDR1 is LNHNV and CDR2 is YYDKDF (reference sequence). The CDR3 totals 15 residues. CDR3 sequence (DNA): TGTGCCGCCAGCGAAGACAGGGGGCGCTGGTATGGCTACACCTTC. This gives the protein CAASEDRGRWYGYTF. Based on the CDR3 plus reference TRBV15 and TRBJ1-2, the full variable domain is DAMVIQNPRYQVTQFGKPVTLSCSQTLNHNVMYWYQQKSSQAPKLLFHYYDKDFNNEADTPDNFQSRRPNTSFCFLDIRSPGLGDTAMYLCAASEDRGRWYGYTFGSGTRLTVV.

The chain carries TRBV11-2 and TRBJ2-2, with 8 bases lining up with TRBD1. Germline loops: CDR1 SGHAT, CDR2 FQNNGV. V was pared by 3 bases and J by 5 bases, with 5 bases of the junction left unmatched. This CDR3 is 15 amino acids long. CDR3 sequence reads: CASSFRQGATGELFF. CDR3 DNA sequence: TGTGCCAGCAGCTTTAGGCAGGGGGCTACCGGGGAGCTGTTTTTT.

This clone occurred once. The V gene is TRBV6-5, the J gene TRBJ1-2; D remains ambiguous. This CDR3 has 11 residues. V was cut by 5 bases and J by 5 bases, with 6 bases left in between. Germline CDR1 is MNHEY and CDR2 is SVGAGI. The CDR3 nucleotides read TGTGCCAGCAGTGAAGGGTATGGCTACACCTTC. Translated: CASSEGYGYTF.